These T cell receptor beta chains were read from a single sample in a study of blood T cell repertoires in COVID-19. Sequencing used immunoSEQ multiplex PCR; TCRdb keeps in-frame clones, though not all of them. The sample lists some 66,000 clones, 82% occurring once. Sequencing was performed on peripheral blood. These receptors came from a man aged 60 to 69 with acute or convalescent COVID-19. Each CDR3 is given with its conserved first and last residue. The size entry is marked missing in some rows and otherwise reads once, few, many or a size class.

>TRBV29-1|-|TRBJ2-7
CSVDTDGYEQYF
>TRBV10-3|once|TRBJ2-7
CAISEAGTGGEQYF
>TRBV5-1|-|TRBJ1-1
CASFLDQGMNTEAFF
>TRBV7-9|few|TRBJ1-1
CASSIPSTGTTEAFF
>TRBV6-4|-|TRBJ2-2
CASSDSVDRNTGELFF
>TRBV4-1|once|TRBJ1-1
CASSHTGMTKNTEAFF
>TRBV7-2|-|TRBJ1-1
CASSSGILGGKTEAFF
>TRBV11-3|-|TRBJ2-2
CASSIGSTNTGELFF
>TRBV5-1|-|TRBJ2-1
CASSTGLAGSSYNEQFF
>TRBV2|-|TRBJ2-1
CASSETGQGGNEQFF
>TRBV7-2|-|TRBJ1-1
CASSSQAGGGTEAFF
>TRBV5-1|-|TRBJ1-1
CASSFEAGTEAFF
>TRBV7-9|-|TRBJ1-2
CASSLKGTANGYTF
>TRBV9|-|TRBJ1-1
CASSVAPDKNTEAFF
>TRBV5-5|-|TRBJ1-5
CASSLGQGINQPQHF
>TRBV5-6|-|TRBJ2-2
CASFSYEERNTGELFF
>TRBV29-1|-|TRBJ2-1
CSASSSGGYNEQFF
>TRBV4-3|-|TRBJ2-2
CASSQDLAKYTGELFF
>TRBV18|-|TRBJ2-2
CASSPPSVAGELFF
>TRBV10-2|-|TRBJ1-1
CASSEPWGGTEAFF
>TRBV2|few|TRBJ1-1
CASSPEINTEAFF
>TRBV30|-|TRBJ1-2
CAWDYIVRPSYGYTF
>TRBV2|-|TRBJ2-2
CASSEGSVAGAGELFF
>TRBV4-1|-|TRBJ1-1
CASSRGQGTAEAFF
>TRBV14|-|TRBJ1-2
CASSPRRAPFYGYTF
>TRBV7-2|once|TRBJ1-5
CASSLDRGLNQPQHF
>TRBV4-3|-|TRBJ2-2
CASSLRENTGELFF
>TRBV5-1|-|TRBJ1-2
CASSEGQGHGYTF
>TRBV24-1|-|TRBJ2-3
CATSDLPRRGEADTQYF
>TRBV9|-|TRBJ1-1
CASSVSFGTEAFF
>TRBV29-1|-|TRBJ1-3
CSFAQGLGNTIYF
>TRBV11-3|-|TRBJ2-3
CASSLSGGIGYTQYF
>TRBV11-2|-|TRBJ1-2
CASSSQGIRYGYTF
>TRBV11-3|-|TRBJ1-4
CASSQDRTNEKLFF
>TRBV10-3|-|TRBJ1-1
CAISESRATEAFF
>TRBV7-2|-|TRBJ2-5
CASSLGYLSGGVETQYF
>TRBV19|few|TRBJ1-1
CASSRRDNTEAFF
>TRBV5-4|-|TRBJ1-2
CASSLGGGVYGYTF
>TRBV18|-|TRBJ2-7
CASSLGAGGGAYEQYF
>TRBV2|-|TRBJ1-2
CASSIDRTLYGYTF
>TRBV6-2/TRBV6-3|-|TRBJ1-2
CASSYRQRKNGYTF